This T cell receptor (beta chain) appears in the sequencing data of a study of shared clonotypes between healthy human individuals. A single count supports this clone. Its antigen remains unidentified. CDR1 and CDR2 from the germline V gene are LNHDA and SQIVND (reference sequence). CDR3 length equals 17 residues. V lost 4 bases and J lost 5; bases outside the gene matches: 13. TCRdb's table, derived via immunoSEQ multiplex PCR, lists solely in-frame clones and lacks some. The sample contains about 680,000 clones, 74% of which appear only once. Study observations and caveats: When naive CD4 clonotypes were compared across a few donors, 4% to 5.5% were shared. Depth was large, yet rarefaction showed that sorted-subset sequencing was incomplete.

The chain is built from TRBV19 and TRBJ1-4; 7 bases map to TRBD1. The TCR sequence derives from a woman aged 25 to 39 in good health. The specimen sequenced was memory CD4+ T cells sorted from blood. As to subset: CD45RA-negative fraction. In nucleotides, the CDR3 is TGTGCCAGTAGTACCCGACAGGGAAGGACCACAAATGAAAAACTGTTTTTT. Its protein is CASSTRQGRTTNEKLFF. The variable domain in full, with the rest retrieved from reference TRBV19 and TRBJ1-4, is DGGITQSPKYLFRKEGQNVTLSCEQNLNHDAMYWYRQDPGQGLRLIYYSQIVNDFQKGDIAEGYSVSREKKESFPLTVTSAQKNPTAFYLCASSTRQGRTTNEKLFFGSGTQLSVL.